Presented here are 28 T cell receptor beta chains from one specimen sequenced in a study of a mutant IDH1 vaccine in newly diagnosed glioma. Sample time point: week 11, during vaccination. A 20-mer mutant IDH1 peptide at 300 ug was injected subcutaneously with topical imiquimod. Assay used: immunoSEQ multiplex PCR; TCRdb lists only in-frame clones, some missing. The table records roughly 120,000 clones, roughly 77% of them present only once. Which antigens these TCRs recognize remains unknown. The source material was PBMCs, sampled from a glioma patient whose treatment included an IDH1 peptide vaccine. The receptor source for this set is a man in his forties with glioma.

The J gene is TRBJ1-5, the V gene TRBV30, with a possible D match to TRBD1 (6 bases). The CDR3 is 15 residues long. Trimming left V 1 base short and J 6 bases short, with 16 bases between. Germline V CDR1 and CDR2: GTSNPN, SVGIG (reference sequence). This CDR3 reads CAWSEWGGPGQPQHF. The CDR3 DNA is TGTGCCTGGAGTGAGTGGGGGGGCCCGGGTCAGCCCCAGCATTTT.

This chain connects TRBV5-1 to TRBJ2-7; D is ambiguous. The V gene lost 4 bases and the J gene lost 3 bases, with 11 bases spanning the gap. CDR1 is SGHRS and CDR2 is YFSETQ in the germline V gene. The CDR3 totals 13 residues. The CDR3 DNA reads TGCGCCAGCAGCGCCACGACAAGCTACGAGCAGTACTTC. It encodes CASSATTSYEQYF.

The chain couples TRBV9 to TRBJ2-5, with no clear D. Near its end, the DNA agrees better with TRBJ2-7, so the J call may be wrong. Germline assignment: CDR1 SGDLS and CDR2 YYNGEE. CDR3 length: 11 residues. The CDR3 protein is CASSDGDEQYF. The CDR3 DNA reads TGTGCCAGCAGCGATGGGGACGAGCAGTACTTC.

V usage is TRBV15 and J usage is TRBJ2-1; unclear D gene. The CDR3 sequence is 15 residues long. The germline gives CDR1 LNHNV, CDR2 YYDKDF (reference sequence). Trimming pared 0 bases from V and 0 bases from J, leaving 6 bases between. The CDR3 region has the DNA TGTGCCACCAGCAGAGATCAGAGCTCCTACAATGAGCAGTTCTTC. Protein product: CATSRDQSSYNEQFF. The entire variable domain, with the rest obtained from reference TRBV15 and TRBJ2-1, is as follows: DAMVIQNPRYQVTQFGKPVTLSCSQTLNHNVMYWYQQKSSQAPKLLFHYYDKDFNNEADTPDNFQSRRPNTSFCFLDIRSPGLGDTAMYLCATSRDQSSYNEQFFGPGTRLTVL.

This clone showed up many times. The J gene is TRBJ1-1, the V gene TRBV6-5; 7 positions agree with TRBD1. The trim removed 6 bases at V and 7 bases at J, leaving 8 bases unmatched. The germline gives CDR1 MNHEY, CDR2 SVGAGI. The CDR3 has 13 residues. This CDR3 is CASSLTGAGEAFF. The CDR3 region has the DNA TGTGCCAGCAGCCTAACAGGGGCAGGTGAAGCTTTCTTT.

This sequence joins TRBV7-9 and TRBJ2-1; 7 bases map to TRBD1. Germline CDR1 reads SEHNR; CDR2 reads FQNEAQ (reference sequence). This CDR3 is built from 16 residues. Trimming removed 6 bases from V and 4 bases from J; junction bases left unmatched: 12. CDR3 sequence reads: CASSLYRGQLYNEQFF. The CDR3 coding sequence is TGTGCCAGCAGTTTATACCGGGGACAGCTTTACAATGAGCAGTTCTTC.

The table lists this clone with a count of one. The chain joins TRBV10-2 to TRBJ1-5, with unresolved D. This CDR3 comprises 13 residues. V was clipped by 4 bases and J by 6 bases, with 10 bases between them. The germline V gene encodes CDR1 WSHSY and CDR2 SAAADI. CDR3 DNA: TGCGCCAGCAGTGTAGGGCTAGGTCAGCCCCAGCATTTT. Translating it yields CASSVGLGQPQHF.

The V call is TRBV9, the J call TRBJ1-2; no clear D. The CDR3 has 13 amino acids. Trimming took 3 bases from V and 7 from J, leaving 13 bases between them. In germline, CDR1 is SGDLS, CDR2 YYNGEE. CDR3 residues: CASSAPVAGGYTF. The CDR3 DNA follows: TGTGCCAGCAGCGCGCCCGTGGCTGGTGGCTACACCTTC. The variable domain in full, with the rest retrieved from reference TRBV9 and TRBJ1-2, is DSGVTQTPKHLITATGQRVTLRCSPRSGDLSVYWYQQSLDQGLQFLIQYYNGEERAKGNILERFSAQQFPDLHSELNLSSLELGDSALYFCASSAPVAGGYTFGSGTRLTVV.

The genes are TRBV6-5 and TRBJ1-2, with D perhaps matching TRBD1 (6 bases). The CDR3 has 15 amino acids. Germline V gene data show CDR1 as MNHEY and CDR2 as SVGAGI. Trimming took off 0 bases at V and 5 bases at J, with 13 bases between the two ends. CDR3 nucleotide sequence: TGTGCCAGCAGTTACTCGACTCAGGGGAATTATGGCTACACCTTC. This gives the protein CASSYSTQGNYGYTF.

The chain has TRBV10-3 and TRBJ2-5, with D possibly called TRBD1 or TRBD2 (6 bases each). The CDR3 totals 12 residues. V was cut by 10 bases and J by 5 bases, with 14 bases left in between. CDR1 and CDR2 from the germline V gene are ENHRY and SYGVKD. The DNA for the CDR3 is TGTGCCACTGTGGGGGCGGGGGAGACCCAGTACTTC. Translating gives CATVGAGETQYF.

This clone has a handful of counts. V usage is TRBV9 and J usage is TRBJ2-2, with D hard to call. CDR3 length: 12 amino acids. Germline CDR1 reads SGDLS; CDR2 reads YYNGEE. V was pared by 0 bases and J by 7 bases, with 4 bases between. The CDR3 region has the DNA TGTGCCAGCAGCGTAGGATACGGGGAGCTGTTTTTT. This codes for CASSVGYGELFF.

This rearrangement joins TRBV4-3 to TRBJ2-1; 11 bases map to TRBD2. Looked up from germline, CDR1 is LGHNA and CDR2 is YSLEER. V gave up 3 bases and J gave up 0 bases; unmatched junction bases: 7. This CDR3 spans 18 amino acids. The DNA of the CDR3 is TGCGCCAGCAGCCATCTCCTAGCGGGAGGTAGCTCCTACAATGAGCAGTTCTTC. Translation: CASSHLLAGGSSYNEQFF.

This chain uses TRBV13 with TRBJ2-7, with TRBD2 identical over 14 bases. This CDR3 spans 16 amino acids. V lost 3 bases and J lost 7; bases outside the gene matches: 8. In germline, CDR1 is PRHDT, CDR2 FYEKMQ (reference sequence). The CDR3 coding sequence is TGTGCCAGCAGCTTGTCCTCGGGACTAGCGGGAGTAGAGCAGTACTTC. Its protein product is CASSLSSGLAGVEQYF.

This clone is categorized as medium-sized. The chain employs TRBV19 and TRBJ1-5; 12 bases align to TRBD1. The trim removed 4 bases at V and 10 bases at J, leaving 8 bases unmatched. This CDR3 spans 15 amino acids. The germline gives CDR1 LNHDA, CDR2 SQIVND (reference sequence). The CDR3: CASSRSGTGGVPQHF. The CDR3, as DNA: TGTGCCAGTAGTAGGTCCGGGACAGGGGGCGTCCCCCAGCATTTT. The complete variable domain, with remaining parts taken from reference TRBV19 and TRBJ1-5, reads DGGITQSPKYLFRKEGQNVTLSCEQNLNHDAMYWYRQDPGQGLRLIYYSQIVNDFQKGDIAEGYSVSREKKESFPLTVTSAQKNPTAFYLCASSRSGTGGVPQHFGDGTRLSIL.

The chain couples TRBV7-6 to TRBJ2-3, with a weak D call TRBD2 (5 bases). Germline CDR1 and CDR2: SGHVS and FNYEAQ. CDR3 size: 15 residues. Trimming stripped 2 bases from V and 5 bases from J, with 14 bases between. CDR3 region: CASSLMASEGDTQYF. DNA for the CDR3: TGTGCCAGCAGCTTAATGGCCAGTGAGGGAGATACGCAGTATTTT.

This clone turned up a few times. Here the CDR3 reads CAWSVGDRDTDTQYF. The CDR3 DNA sequence: TGTGCCTGGAGTGTCGGTGACAGGGACACAGATACGCAGTATTTT. The rearrangement links TRBV30 to TRBJ2-3, with TRBD1 matching 7 bases. CDR1 is GTSNPN and CDR2 is SVGIG in the germline V gene (reference sequence). This CDR3 contains 15 residues. V lost 0 bases, J lost 2 bases, and 5 bases stayed unmatched. The variable domain in full, completed from reference TRBV30 and TRBJ2-3, reads SQTIHQWPATLVQPVGSPLSLECTVEGTSNPNLYWYRQAAGRGLQLLFYSVGIGQISSEVPQNLSASRPQDRQFILSSKKLLLSDSGFYLCAWSVGDRDTDTQYFGPGTRLTVL.

For this clone: Other DNA sequences in this sample translate to the same CDR3. This rearrangement joins TRBV9 to TRBJ2-5, with 14 bases fitting TRBD2. Looked up from germline, CDR1 is SGDLS and CDR2 is YYNGEE. V lost 0 bases to trimming and J lost 5 bases; unmatched junction nucleotides: 0. The CDR3 totals 15 residues. The CDR3 loop is CASSVGLAGGETQYF. In DNA, the CDR3 is TGTGCCAGCAGCGTAGGACTAGCGGGAGGGGAGACCCAGTACTTC.

The V gene is TRBV19, the J gene TRBJ1-1; D is possibly TRBD1 (6 bases). CDR3 length: 14 residues. Trimming removed 4 bases at V and 2 bases at J, with 11 bases between. Per the germline V gene, CDR1 is LNHDA and CDR2 is SQIVND (reference sequence). The CDR3 is CASSTRTVNTEAFF. The CDR3 bases are TGTGCCAGTAGTACCCGGACAGTAAACACTGAAGCTTTCTTT.

The V gene is TRBV30, the J gene TRBJ2-1, with a weak D call TRBD1 (6 bases). The V gene lost 5 bases and the J gene lost 5 bases, with 10 bases spanning the gap. This CDR3 spans 12 amino acids. Looked up from germline, CDR1 is GTSNPN and CDR2 is SVGIG (reference sequence). For the CDR3, the DNA is TGTGCCTGGGGGACATTTAACAATGAGCAGTTCTTC. It yields the protein CAWGTFNNEQFF.

The gene calls are TRBV6-6 and TRBJ1-2; TRBD1 matches 8 bases. This CDR3 spans 13 amino acids. V shed 6 bases and J 7 bases; nucleotides not matched to a gene: 7. Germline V gene sequence: CDR1 MNHNY, CDR2 SVGAGI (reference sequence). CDR3 protein: CASSYRGEVGYTF. CDR3 DNA: TGTGCCAGCAGCTACAGGGGGGAGGTTGGCTACACCTTC.

The V and J genes are TRBV25-1 and TRBJ1-1; a possible D gene is TRBD1 (6 bases). Per germline, CDR1 MGHDK and CDR2 SYGVNS. This CDR3 has 13 residues. Trimming cost V 6 bases and J 1 base, with 9 bases left between them. In nucleotides, the CDR3 is TGTGCCAGCAGATACAGGGAGAACACTGAAGCTTTCTTT. This encodes CASRYRENTEAFF.

The rearrangement links TRBV4-2 to TRBJ2-7; D not resolved. Per the germline V gene, CDR1 is LGHNA and CDR2 is YNFKEQ. With 4 bases removed from V and 6 bases from J, the gap between germline ends came to 13 bases. This CDR3 contains 13 residues. CDR3 bases: TGTGCCAGCAGCCCAATTGAAGTCGGCGAGCAGTACTTC. Amino acid sequence: CASSPIEVGEQYF.

This chain uses TRBV4-1 with TRBJ2-5, with no clear D. The CDR3 totals 13 residues. CDR1 is MGHRA and CDR2 is YSYEKL in the germline V gene. V lost 1 base and J 1 base, leaving 4 bases between the germline ends. The CDR3 spells CASSQGPQETQYF. CDR3 in DNA: TGCGCCAGCAGCCAAGGGCCCCAAGAGACCCAGTACTTC.

The rearrangement joins TRBV5-8 to TRBJ2-3, with D perhaps TRBD1 or TRBD2 (6 bases each). With 4 bases removed from V and 2 bases from J, the gap between germline ends came to 17 bases. Germline V gene data show CDR1 as SGHTS and CDR2 as YDEGEE. This CDR3 is 16 amino acids long. The CDR3 spells CASSRPEGGFTDTQYF. The DNA of the CDR3 is TGTGCCAGCAGCCGCCCTGAGGGGGGCTTCACAGATACGCAGTATTTT.

This clone showed up just once. The chain combines TRBV2 with TRBJ2-7; D gene ambiguous. With 1 base removed from V and 3 bases from J, the gap between germline ends came to 10 bases. The CDR3 contains 14 residues. Germline V gene data show CDR1 as SNHLY and CDR2 as FYNNEI. CDR3 region: CASSEGLHYYEQYF. The DNA for the CDR3 is TGTGCCAGCAGTGAAGGCCTGCATTACTACGAGCAGTACTTC.

The chain recombines TRBV2 with TRBJ2-5; possibly TRBD1 or TRBD2 for D (5 bases each). The V gene lost 4 bases and the J gene lost 4 bases, with 16 bases spanning the gap. CDR1 is SNHLY, CDR2 FYNNEI, per germline. The CDR3 has 15 residues. The CDR3 here is CASSAGHPGGETQYF. Here the CDR3 DNA reads TGTGCCAGCAGTGCCGGACATCCTGGAGGAGAGACCCAGTACTTC.

There are a few counts of this clone. The chain couples TRBV4-2 to TRBJ1-4; D is perhaps TRBD1 (5 bases). Trimming removed 4 bases at V and 1 base at J, with 16 bases between. Germline assignment: CDR1 LGHNA and CDR2 YNFKEQ. The CDR3 spans 17 residues. CDR3 nucleotides: TGTGCCAGCAGCCCTGCGGTGGGGGTACGAACTAATGAAAAACTGTTTTTT. The encoded protein is CASSPAVGVRTNEKLFF.

The chain has TRBV28 and TRBJ2-7; possible D gene TRBD2, 5 bases. Trimming took 1 base from V and 6 from J, leaving 7 bases between them. Germline values: CDR1 MDHEN, CDR2 SYDVKM. This CDR3 has 12 residues. CDR3 bases: TGTGCCAGCAGTTTATCGAGGGCCGAGCAGTACTTC. This gives the protein CASSLSRAEQYF.